The clone carrying this T cell receptor beta chain was counted a few times. The antigen is not known. These data are taken from a study of T-cell memory formation after mild COVID-19. General observations from the study: Later expanders leaned CD4+, whereas day 15 to 85 contracting clones were balanced CD4/CD8. Researchers found some responding clones in pre-infection memory, a sign that cross-reactive memory joined. Mostly located in CM and EM were contracting CD4+ clones, with contracting CD8+ clones located in EMRA.

Constant-segment primers and 5'RACE yielded cDNA libraries for TCR alpha and TCR beta, each carrying sample barcodes and UMIs. Each CDR3 protein is one row after TCRdb ran MiXCR on the 5' RACE reads. The table records about 290,000 distinct CDR3 sequences, approximately 15% of them present only once. CDR3 length: 14 residues. Trimming at V came to 5 bases and at J to 8 bases, leaving 10 bases not matched to a gene. Germline CDR1 reads SGHTA; CDR2 reads FQGNSA. V usage is TRBV7-2 and J usage is TRBJ1-2; 8 bases are a match to TRBD1. The sequencing sample was made of PBMCs or a T cell subset sorted from them (not recorded which). The sequence derives from a man aged 18-30 years who had mild COVID-19 (a few samples of this study predate the infection). Cell type and time point are not known. CDR3 in DNA: TGTGCCAGCAGCCCAGGACAGGGACTGGGCGGCTACACCTTC. It specifies CASSPGQGLGGYTF.